These 11 T cell receptor beta chains share one sample of origin, sequenced in a study of T cell repertoires in cytomegalovirus infection. TCRdb re-called the reads through MiXCR, storing one row per CDR3 protein. The profile shows around 630,000 distinct CDR3 sequences, approximately 24% of them singletons. Specimen: CD8+ T cells from PBMCs. The origin of the receptors is a human donor in good health (CMV status not recorded). Some clones in this sample may be carry-over from other donors' samples.

Many counts were recorded for this clonotype. The rearrangement uses TRBV5-6 and TRBJ2-1, with D hard to call. V lost 2 bases, J lost 3 bases, and 12 bases lay in between. The germline CDR1 and CDR2 sequences are SGHDT and YYEEEE. There are 15 residues in the CDR3. The CDR3 is CASSFVPENYNEQFF. Here the CDR3 DNA reads TGTGCCAGCAGCTTCGTCCCAGAGAACTACAATGAGCAGTTCTTC.

Note on this clonotype: A much larger clone differs from this one at a single base, so this may be a read error. J is TRBJ1-1 and V is TRBV4-1; D not resolved. CDR1 is MGHRA and CDR2 is YSYEKL in the germline V gene. V was shortened by 6 bases and J by 0 bases, with 14 bases between the two germline ends. The CDR3 runs to 15 residues. CDR3 nucleotides: TGCGCCAGCAGTCTTGACCGGTGCATGAACACTGAAGCTTTCTTT. Translating it yields CASSLDRCMNTEAFF.

This clonotype has just a few counts. The V gene is TRBV20-1, the J gene TRBJ2-3; TRBD1 or TRBD2 may be the D gene (5 bases each). This CDR3 has 12 amino acids. From germline, CDR1 is DFQATT and CDR2 SNEGSKA (reference sequence). The germline V and J ends were trimmed by 3 bases and 4 bases, with 8 bases remaining between them. The CDR3 is CSARGTADTQYF. The DNA of the CDR3 is TGCAGTGCTAGGGGGACGGCAGATACGCAGTATTTT.

This clonotype came up many times. The gene calls are TRBV7-6 and TRBJ2-1; no firm D call. This CDR3 spans 12 amino acids. The germline V gene encodes CDR1 SGHVS and CDR2 FNYEAQ. Trimming shortened V by 6 bases and J by 6 bases, and 9 bases separated the two germline ends. The CDR3 DNA follows: TGTGCCAGCAGTTCAGTGTTCAATGAGCAGTTCTTC. Translating gives CASSSVFNEQFF.

This clonotype was seen repeatedly, ten times or more. The V call is TRBV19, the J call TRBJ2-2; D gene unclear. With 1 base removed from V and 0 bases from J, the gap between germline ends came to 3 bases. Germline CDR1 is LNHDA and CDR2 is SQIVND (reference sequence). CDR3 length: 14 amino acids. Here the CDR3 DNA reads TGTGCCAGTAGTATAGGGCCGAACACCGGGGAGCTGTTTTTT. It translates to CASSIGPNTGELFF.

Only a few counts were recorded for this clonotype. The genes are TRBV20-1 and TRBJ1-5; D is perhaps TRBD1 (6 bases). Germline loops: CDR1 DFQATT, CDR2 SNEGSKA (reference sequence). The germline V and J ends were trimmed by 3 bases and 3 bases, with 9 bases remaining between them. The CDR3 is made up of 13 amino acids. For the CDR3, the DNA is TGCAGTGCTAGTACAGGGATCAATCAGCCCCAGCATTTT. Residues: CSASTGINQPQHF.

The chain has TRBV5-6 and TRBJ1-2; the D gene is possibly TRBD1 (5 bases). Deletions cut 0 bases from V and 0 bases from J, with 12 bases between. Germline CDR1 reads SGHDT; CDR2 reads YYEEEE. The CDR3 runs 16 residues. The DNA for the CDR3 is TGTGCCAGCAGCTTGGCTCCGGGACTTACTAACTATGGCTACACCTTC. This encodes CASSLAPGLTNYGYTF.

In regard to this clonotype: Being one base from a much bigger clone, this may be a read error. The chain uses TRBV7-4 and TRBJ1-2, with 7 bases lining up with TRBD1. The J segment lost 0 bases and the V segment lost 3 bases, leaving 7 bases of the junction unmatched. The CDR3 is 16 residues long. Germline-derived CDR1 and CDR2 are SGHVT and SQSDAQ. This chain's CDR3 is CASSFGQALTNYGYTF. CDR3 sequence (DNA): TGTGCCAGCAGCTTCGGACAGGCCCTTACTAACTATGGCTACACCTTC.

This clonotype was seen more than once but under ten times. This rearrangement joins TRBV6-5 to TRBJ2-3; 8 bases match TRBD1. The CDR3 is 18 amino acids. Germline V gene lookup returns CDR1 MNHEY and CDR2 SVGAGI. Trimming cost V 0 bases and J 6 bases; bases outside gene matches: 14. The chain's CDR3 is CASSYSSDFGQGADTQYF. Written as DNA, the CDR3 is TGTGCCAGCAGTTACTCTTCGGATTTCGGACAGGGCGCGGATACGCAGTATTTT.

The V and J genes are TRBV5-5 and TRBJ1-5, with D unclear. This CDR3 region has 15 residues. With 1 base removed from V and 2 bases from J, the gap between germline ends came to 10 bases. CDR1 SGHKS and CDR2 YYEKEE come from the germline V gene (reference sequence). The CDR3 DNA follows: TGTGCCAGCAGCTTGTCTTTTTCGCGCAATCAGCCCCAGCATTTT. Translating gives CASSLSFSRNQPQHF.

The chain uses TRBV15 and TRBJ2-5; 8 positions agree with TRBD2. This CDR3 has 18 residues. V shed 5 bases and J 0 bases; nucleotides not matched to a gene: 14. Germline V gene sequence: CDR1 LNHNV, CDR2 YYDKDF (reference sequence). CDR3 DNA sequence: TGTGCCACCAGCGGCCACGGGAGGGGACAACGTGACCAAGAGACCCAGTACTTC. This codes for CATSGHGRGQRDQETQYF.